Following are 2 T cell receptor beta chains from one sample sequenced in a study of cytomegalovirus exposure and HLA in healthy donors. PCR involved 60 Vbeta and 13 Jbeta primers. Measured with immunoSEQ multiplex PCR; TCRdb has only the in-frame clones, and not every one. The sample yields approximately 150,000 clones, roughly 76% seen once. Sequences were obtained from PBMCs. Receptors originate from a woman between 18 and 29 years old in good health and CMV-seropositive.

V and J are TRBV5-6 and TRBJ2-7; 10 bases agree with TRBD2. Germline CDR1 is SGHDT and CDR2 is YYEEEE. V lost 0 bases, J lost 0 bases, and 0 bases stayed unmatched. CDR3 length equals 15 residues. The CDR3, as DNA: TGTGCCAGCAGCTTGGGACTAGCGGGCTCCTACGAGCAGTACTTC. It translates to CASSLGLAGSYEQYF. Supplemented by reference TRBV5-6 and TRBJ2-7, the full variable domain reads DAGVTQSPTHLIKTRGQQVTLRCSPKSGHDTVSWYQQALGQGPQFIFQYYEEEERQRGNFPDRFSGHQFPNYSSELNVNALLLGDSALYLCASSLGLAGSYEQYFGPGTRLTVT.

This clone was detected only a few times. This chain joins TRBV6-1 and TRBJ2-1; 11 nucleotides agree with TRBD2. The CDR3 loop spans 16 amino acids. Germline trimming cut 2 bases from V and 5 bases from J; bases unmatched to any gene: 5. Germline loops: CDR1 MNHNS, CDR2 SASEGT. The CDR3 DNA sequence: TGTGCCAGCAGTGAATTGACTAGCGGGGACCACAATGAGCAGTTCTTC. This codes for CASSELTSGDHNEQFF.